The 27 T cell receptor beta chains listed next were all sequenced from one sample in a study of OX40 agonist ivuxolimab in advanced cancers. The library was obtained by the immunoSEQ multiplex PCR assay. The source is immuneACCESS, and TCRdb retained only in-frame sequences with V and J called. Part of the clones is not carried over; for the studies checked, unresolved V genes explain less than half of this, and the remainder is unexplained. Present in this sample are 65,000 or so clones, around 84% of which were seen just once. The biggest ten clones account for about 2.5% of the sample. The sequenced sample was CD4+ or CD8+ T cells sorted from blood, obtained in a trial of the OX40 agonist ivuxolimab. These receptors all come from an adult with an advanced solid tumor such as melanoma, head and neck, liver or kidney cancer.

This sequence joins TRBV19 and TRBJ2-6, with TRBD1 matching over 8 bases. With V trimmed by 7 bases and J by 3 bases, 11 bases remained unmatched. This CDR3 contains 17 residues. Germline V gives CDR1 LNHDA, CDR2 SQIVND (reference sequence). The CDR3 spells CASNPQGAFFGANVLTF. CDR3 bases: TGTGCCAGTAACCCTCAGGGGGCCTTCTTTGGGGCCAACGTCCTGACTTTC.

The chain couples TRBV18 to TRBJ2-7; TRBD1 matches 11 bases. The ends lost 6 bases at V and 3 bases at J; junction bases unmatched: 4. Germline V gene lookup returns CDR1 KGHSH and CDR2 LQKENI. This CDR3 spans 14 amino acids. The CDR3 DNA reads as TGTGCCAGCTCCTGGACAGGGGGCGTCTACGAGCAGTACTTC. It is translated as CASSWTGGVYEQYF.

The chain recombines TRBV29-1 with TRBJ1-1, with D unresolved. Per the germline V gene, CDR1 is SQVTM and CDR2 is ANQGSEA. V lost 4 bases, J lost 0 bases, and 9 bases lay in between. The CDR3 loop spans 13 amino acids. CDR3 coding DNA: TGCAGCGTTGCAGGCGGAGTGAACACTGAAGCTTTCTTT. Amino acids: CSVAGGVNTEAFF.

The V gene is TRBV2, the J gene TRBJ2-3; D is unresolved. Germline lookup yields CDR1 SNHLY and CDR2 FYNNEI. V gave up 4 bases and J gave up 4 bases, with 15 bases separating them. This CDR3 has 15 amino acids. The CDR3 here is CASSGATQKADTQYF. DNA for the CDR3: TGTGCCAGCAGTGGAGCGACCCAGAAGGCAGATACGCAGTATTTT. The complete variable domain, with remaining parts taken from reference TRBV2 and TRBJ2-3, reads EPEVTQTPSHQVTQMGQEVILRCVPISNHLYFYWYRQILGQKVEFLVSFYNNEISEKSEIFDDQFSVERPDGSNFTLKIRSTKLEDSAMYFCASSGATQKADTQYFGPGTRLTVL.

This clone was seen a handful of times. The chain combines TRBV7-8 with TRBJ1-1, with D possibly matching TRBD1 (5 bases). V lost 1 base, J lost 0 bases, and 9 bases lay in between. CDR3 length: 15 amino acids. From germline, CDR1 is SGHVS and CDR2 FQNEAQ. The CDR3 coding sequence is TGTGCCAGCAGCTTAGAGGGACGGATGAACACTGAAGCTTTCTTT. Protein product: CASSLEGRMNTEAFF.

V is TRBV4-3 and J is TRBJ2-4; TRBD1 matches 7 bases. Germline loops: CDR1 LGHNA, CDR2 YSLEER. V was pared by 0 bases and J by 0 bases, with 17 bases of the junction left unmatched. The CDR3 is 21 residues long. CDR3 bases: TGCGCCAGCAGCCAAGACCGTGCGCGACAGGGCGTTTTTCGAGCCAAAAACATTCAGTACTTC. It translates to CASSQDRARQGVFRAKNIQYF.

CDR3 loop: CASSLEVLGNNEQFF. The CDR3 region has the DNA TGCGCCAGCAGCTTGGAGGTTTTGGGGAACAATGAGCAGTTCTTC. The V and J genes are TRBV5-1 and TRBJ2-1, with D hard to call. The germline CDR1 and CDR2 sequences are SGHRS and YFSETQ. CDR3 length equals 15 residues. V dropped 0 bases and J dropped 5 bases, with 12 bases sitting between them.

J is TRBJ2-7 and V is TRBV27; TRBD1 aligns across 7 bases. The CDR3 is 16 residues long. After removal of 1 base from V and 2 bases from J, the junction contained 8 bases not matched to a gene. CDR1 MNHEY and CDR2 SMNVEV come from the germline V gene (reference sequence). The CDR3 region is CASSLLRGRLPYEQYF. The CDR3 DNA reads TGTGCCAGCAGTTTATTGAGGGGGCGATTACCCTACGAGCAGTACTTC.

The gene calls are TRBV30 and TRBJ2-7; D possibly uses TRBD1 or TRBD2 (5 bases each). Trimming shortened V by 5 bases and J by 4 bases, and 15 bases separated the two germline ends. Germline V gene sequence: CDR1 GTSNPN, CDR2 SVGIG (reference sequence). This CDR3 is 13 amino acids long. In DNA, the CDR3 is TGTGCCTGGGGGGACGTCGAGACATACGAGCAGTACTTC. This codes for CAWGDVETYEQYF.

The chain has TRBV6-5 and TRBJ1-2, with 7 bases identical to TRBD1. The CDR3 has 15 amino acids. In germline, CDR1 is MNHEY, CDR2 SVGAGI. After removal of 6 bases from V and 0 bases from J, the junction contained 7 bases not matched to a gene. The CDR3 is CASRPGTEANYGYTF. In DNA, the CDR3 is TGTGCCAGCAGGCCAGGGACAGAAGCTAACTATGGCTACACCTTC.

The V gene is TRBV27, the J gene TRBJ1-2; the D is unclear. CDR1 MNHEY and CDR2 SMNVEV come from the germline V gene (reference sequence). The CDR3 spans 14 residues. The germline V and J ends were trimmed by 0 bases and 6 bases, with 11 bases remaining between them. The CDR3 bases are TGTGCCAGCAGTTTATCGCGGAGAAGCGATGGCTACACCTTC. Protein: CASSLSRRSDGYTF.

The chain carries TRBV4-3 and TRBJ2-5, with 8 bases matching TRBD2. The CDR3 totals 15 residues. CDR1 LGHNA and CDR2 YSLEER come from the germline V gene. V was clipped by 0 bases and J by 5 bases; unmatched bases: 5. This CDR3 is CASSQEPAGVETQYF. CDR3 sequence (DNA): TGCGCCAGCAGCCAAGAACCAGCGGGGGTCGAGACCCAGTACTTC.

The chain links TRBV6-6 to TRBJ2-7, with TRBD2 matching over 7 bases. The CDR3 totals 13 residues. Unmatched junction bases numbered 1, after V lost 5 bases and J lost 0 bases. CDR1 MNHNY and CDR2 SVGAGI come from the germline V gene (reference sequence). The CDR3 here is CASSIAGSYEQYF. The CDR3 DNA reads TGTGCCAGCAGTATAGCGGGCTCCTACGAGCAGTACTTC.

This chain links TRBV4-1 with TRBJ2-4; D is unresolved. This CDR3 region has 17 residues. Germline CDR1 reads MGHRA; CDR2 reads YSYEKL. The germline V and J ends were trimmed by 1 base and 1 base, with 14 bases remaining between them. The CDR3 bases are TGCGCCAGCAGCCAAGTTGACACCGGATTGGCCAAAAACATTCAGTACTTC. Protein sequence: CASSQVDTGLAKNIQYF.

V usage is TRBV7-6 and J usage is TRBJ1-3; no firm D call. This CDR3 contains 17 residues. Germline CDR1 is SGHVS and CDR2 is FNYEAQ. V lost 2 bases and J lost 4, with 18 bases in between. The DNA of the CDR3 is TGTGCCAGCAGCTTAAGCCCGTGGAAGACGGGAGGAAACACCATATATTTT. Amino acids: CASSLSPWKTGGNTIYF.

J is TRBJ2-1 and V is TRBV18, with 9 bases matching TRBD2. The trim removed 2 bases at V and 8 bases at J, leaving 7 bases unmatched. The CDR3 runs to 15 residues. Looked up from germline, CDR1 is KGHSH and CDR2 is LQKENI. CDR3: CASSPMLAGRDEQFF. In nucleotides, the CDR3 is TGTGCCAGCTCACCAATGCTAGCGGGGAGGGATGAGCAGTTCTTC.

The chain links TRBV28 to TRBJ2-1; 9 bases are a match to TRBD2. The CDR3 consists of 14 residues. Germline V gene sequence: CDR1 MDHEN, CDR2 SYDVKM. V gave up 3 bases and J gave up 10 bases; unmatched junction bases: 7. In DNA form, the CDR3 reads TGTGCCAGCAGTTTTAGAATAGCGGGGGTAGAGCAGTTCTTC. This encodes CASSFRIAGVEQFF.

The chain combines TRBV7-9 with TRBJ2-3; TRBD2 agrees at 10 bases. Germline V gene data show CDR1 as SEHNR and CDR2 as FQNEAQ (reference sequence). This CDR3 comprises 15 residues. V dropped 6 bases and J dropped 3; count of bases not matched to a gene: 6. The CDR3 DNA reads as TGTGCCAGCAGAAACTTAGCGGGAGGTACAGATACGCAGTATTTT. This encodes CASRNLAGGTDTQYF.

This clone has more than one count but fewer than ten. V is TRBV10-3 and J is TRBJ2-2, with 8 bases that match TRBD1. The V gene's germline CDR1 is ENHRY and CDR2 SYGVKD. The V and J ends lost 6 bases and 5 bases, in that order; junction bases with no gene match: 8. The length of the CDR3 is 15 residues. The CDR3 loop is CAIRGQGRGTGELFF. The CDR3 bases are TGTGCCATCAGAGGACAGGGCCGAGGAACCGGGGAGCTGTTTTTT.

The CDR3 sequence is CASSKTDTYGYTF. CDR3 coding DNA: TGTGCCAGCAGTAAGACAGATACCTATGGCTACACCTTC. The V and J genes are TRBV6-5 and TRBJ1-2, with a possible D match to TRBD1 (5 bases). Trimming cost V 5 bases and J 4 bases, with 11 bases left between them. The CDR3 extends over 13 amino acids. From germline, CDR1 is MNHEY and CDR2 SVGAGI.

The chain joins TRBV4-2 to TRBJ2-6, with 11 bases identical to TRBD1. Germline CDR1 and CDR2: LGHNA and YNFKEQ. V shed 1 base, J shed 0 bases, and the junction held 2 bases outside the gene matches. The CDR3 length is 18 residues. The CDR3, as DNA: TGTGCCAGCAGCCAAGGGGACAGGGGGATCTCTGGGGCCAACGTCCTGACTTTC. Translating it yields CASSQGDRGISGANVLTF.

The rearrangement uses TRBV19 and TRBJ1-3; D gene uncertain. The CDR3 is 16 residues long. Germline-derived CDR1 and CDR2 are LNHDA and SQIVND (reference sequence). Trimming took 2 bases from V and 4 from J, leaving 15 bases between them. The CDR3, as DNA: TGTGCCAGTAGTATAAGCGCGAGGATCCCCGGAAACACCATATATTTT. Translation gives CASSISARIPGNTIYF.

The genes are TRBV19 and TRBJ2-4; tentatively, D is TRBD1 or TRBD2 (5 bases each). This CDR3 has 14 amino acids. The germline V gene encodes CDR1 LNHDA and CDR2 SQIVND (reference sequence). Trimming removed 9 bases from V and 5 bases from J, with 17 bases in between. CDR3 sequence: CASGAWETENIQYF. The CDR3 DNA follows: TGTGCCAGCGGGGCTTGGGAGACGGAAAACATTCAGTACTTC.

This sequence joins TRBV18 and TRBJ1-2, with TRBD1 matching 9 bases. Per germline, CDR1 KGHSH and CDR2 LQKENI. This CDR3 is 15 amino acids long. The V gene end was trimmed by 4 bases and the J gene end by 4 bases; junction bases not matched to a gene: 7. For the CDR3, the DNA is TGTGCCAGCTCACAGGACAGGGGCCAGAGCTATGGCTACACCTTC. Its translation is CASSQDRGQSYGYTF.

This clone has just a few counts. The chain carries TRBV4-1 and TRBJ1-6; D is unresolved. V was pared by 0 bases and J by 12 bases, with 21 bases between. Germline values: CDR1 MGHRA, CDR2 YSYEKL. The CDR3 is 17 amino acids. The CDR3 is CASSQDGLPGEIGPLHF. In nucleotides, the CDR3 is TGCGCCAGCAGCCAAGACGGACTGCCCGGGGAGATTGGACCCCTCCACTTT.

The J gene is TRBJ2-3, the V gene TRBV19, with 9 bases aligning to TRBD1. This CDR3 has 15 residues. The junction had 7 bases not matched to a gene; V was cut back by 6 bases and J by 3 bases. Looked up from germline, CDR1 is LNHDA and CDR2 is SQIVND (reference sequence). CDR3 region: CASRLQGAGTDTQYF. Written as DNA, the CDR3 is TGTGCCAGTAGACTACAGGGGGCCGGGACAGATACGCAGTATTTT. The full variable domain, with the rest looked up from reference TRBV19 and TRBJ2-3, is DGGITQSPKYLFRKEGQNVTLSCEQNLNHDAMYWYRQDPGQGLRLIYYSQIVNDFQKGDIAEGYSVSREKKESFPLTVTSAQKNPTAFYLCASRLQGAGTDTQYFGPGTRLTVL.

This clone was picked up one time. This rearrangement joins TRBV4-3 to TRBJ2-3, with TRBD2 as a possible D gene (6 bases). Per germline, CDR1 LGHNA and CDR2 YSLEER. CDR3 size: 15 residues. Trimming took 5 bases from V and 4 from J, leaving 16 bases between them. DNA for the CDR3: TGCGCCAGCAGCTTGGGGGGATCACCGGCAGATACGCAGTATTTT. The encoded protein is CASSLGGSPADTQYF.